The rows below give T cell receptor beta chains drawn from one sample of a study of cytomegalovirus exposure and HLA in healthy donors. Clones were read by immunoSEQ multiplex PCR, and TCRdb kept only the in-frame ones, dropping some. Counted here are 150,000 to 200,000 clones, about 76% occurring once; the ten biggest clones make up about 1.4%. The sequenced material came from PBMCs. The receptors stem from a woman aged 50 to 65 in good health and CMV-seronegative. Each CDR3 is given with its conserved first and last residue. D genes are given only for firm matches. Clone size appears in some rows only: once, few, many, or a class for an expanded clone.

d_call,v_call,clone_size,j_call,cdr3_nt,cdr3_aa
NA,TRBV5-6,NA,TRBJ2-5,TGTGCCAGCAGCTTGGACAGGCGAAGCCTCTGGGAGACCCAGTACTTC,CASSLDRRSLWETQYF
TRBD2,TRBV7-3,NA,TRBJ2-4,TGTGCCAGCAGCTCCCAAGGACTAGAGGCGAACATTCAGTACTTC,CASSSQGLEANIQYF
TRBD2,TRBV10-3,NA,TRBJ2-3,TGTGCCACTCGGAAGGTAGCGGGGGAGGCAGATACGCAGTATTTT,CATRKVAGEADTQYF
TRBD1,TRBV6-5,NA,TRBJ1-5,TGTGCCAGCCGGGACAGGGCGGGTAGCAATCAGCCCCAGCATTTT,CASRDRAGSNQPQHF
NA,TRBV7-2,NA,TRBJ1-4,TGTGCCAGCGGTCCTATGGGGGGGACGGGCGAAAAACTGTTTTTT,CASGPMGGTGEKLFF
NA,TRBV7-3,NA,TRBJ2-1,TGTGCCAGCAGCTTAAGAGGTCGGGGAACCTACTTCTACAATGAGCAGTTCTTC,CASSLRGRGTYFYNEQFF
NA,TRBV7-9,NA,TRBJ1-2,TGTGCCAGCAGCTTAGATAATAACTATGGCTACACCTTC,CASSLDNNYGYTF
TRBD1,TRBV18,few,TRBJ2-7,TGTGCCAGCTCACCGGGGACAGGGTATCCCTACGAGCAGTACTTC,CASSPGTGYPYEQYF
TRBD1,TRBV6-5,NA,TRBJ2-2,TGTGCCAGCAGTTACCGGGACAGGGTGTGGACCGGGGAGCTGTTTTTT,CASSYRDRVWTGELFF
NA,TRBV6-6,few,TRBJ1-1,TGTGCCAGCAGGGAGCTCAGAAGTAACACTGAAGCTTTCTTT,CASRELRSNTEAFF
NA,TRBV19,NA,TRBJ1-3,TGTGCCAGTAGTATAGGAGCATCAAGAGGCTCTGGAAACACCATATATTTT,CASSIGASRGSGNTIYF